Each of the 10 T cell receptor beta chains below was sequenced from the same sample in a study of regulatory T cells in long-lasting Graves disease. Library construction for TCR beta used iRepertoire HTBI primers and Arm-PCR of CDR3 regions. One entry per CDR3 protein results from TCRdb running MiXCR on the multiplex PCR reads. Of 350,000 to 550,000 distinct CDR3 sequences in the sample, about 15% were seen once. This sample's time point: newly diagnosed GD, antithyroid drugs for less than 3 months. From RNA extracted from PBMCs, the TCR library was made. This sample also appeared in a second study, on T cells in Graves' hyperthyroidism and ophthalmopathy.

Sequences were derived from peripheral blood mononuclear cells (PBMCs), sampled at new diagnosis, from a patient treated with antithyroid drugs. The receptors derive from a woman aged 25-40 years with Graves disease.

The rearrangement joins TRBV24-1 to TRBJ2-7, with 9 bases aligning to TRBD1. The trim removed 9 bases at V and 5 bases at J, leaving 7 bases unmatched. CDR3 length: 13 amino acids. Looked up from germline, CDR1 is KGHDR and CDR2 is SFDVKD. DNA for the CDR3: TGTGCCACCTCGGGACAGGGTTTACACGAGCAGTACTTC. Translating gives CATSGQGLHEQYF.

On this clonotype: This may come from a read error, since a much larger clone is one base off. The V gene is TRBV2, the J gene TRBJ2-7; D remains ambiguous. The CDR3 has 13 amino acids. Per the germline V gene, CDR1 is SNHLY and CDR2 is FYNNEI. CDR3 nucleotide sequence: TGTGCCGGCAGTGACGGGCGGCCAACCGAGCAGTACTTC. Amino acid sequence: CAGSDGRPTEQYF.

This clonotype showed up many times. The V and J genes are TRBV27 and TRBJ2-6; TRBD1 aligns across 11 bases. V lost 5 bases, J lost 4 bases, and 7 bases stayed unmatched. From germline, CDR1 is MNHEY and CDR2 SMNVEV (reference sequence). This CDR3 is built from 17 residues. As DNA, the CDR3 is TGTGCCAGCAGTCGGGACAGGGGGTATAGCGGGGCCAACGTCCTGACTTTC. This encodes CASSRDRGYSGANVLTF.

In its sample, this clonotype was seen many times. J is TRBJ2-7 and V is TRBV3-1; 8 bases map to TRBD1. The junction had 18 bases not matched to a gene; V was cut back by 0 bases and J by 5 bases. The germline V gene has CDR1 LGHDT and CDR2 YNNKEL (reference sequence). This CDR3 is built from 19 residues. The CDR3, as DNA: TGTGCCAGCAGCCAAGATTTCGAGGTGGGCAGGGGGCTAATGAACGAGCAGTACTTC. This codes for CASSQDFEVGRGLMNEQYF.

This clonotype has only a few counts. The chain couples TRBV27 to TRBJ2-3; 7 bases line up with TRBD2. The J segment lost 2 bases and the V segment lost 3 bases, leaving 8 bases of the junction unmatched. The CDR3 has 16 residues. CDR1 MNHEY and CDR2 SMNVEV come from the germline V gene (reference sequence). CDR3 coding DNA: TGTGCCAGCAGTTTGTCGGCGGGAGCTCCCACAGATACGCAGTATTTT. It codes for CASSLSAGAPTDTQYF.

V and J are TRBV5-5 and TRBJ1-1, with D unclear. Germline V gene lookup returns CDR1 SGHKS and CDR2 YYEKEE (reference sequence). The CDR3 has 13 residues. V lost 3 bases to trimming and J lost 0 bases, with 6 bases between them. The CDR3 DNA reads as TGTGCCAGCAGCTCCTTCATGAACACTGAAGCTTTCTTT. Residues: CASSSFMNTEAFF.

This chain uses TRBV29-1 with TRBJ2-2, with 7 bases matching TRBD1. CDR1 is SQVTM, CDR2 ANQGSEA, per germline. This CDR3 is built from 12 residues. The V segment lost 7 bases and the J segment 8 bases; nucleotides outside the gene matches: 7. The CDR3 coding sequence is TGCAGCGCAAACAGGGGTTATGGGGAGCTGTTTTTT. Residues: CSANRGYGELFF.

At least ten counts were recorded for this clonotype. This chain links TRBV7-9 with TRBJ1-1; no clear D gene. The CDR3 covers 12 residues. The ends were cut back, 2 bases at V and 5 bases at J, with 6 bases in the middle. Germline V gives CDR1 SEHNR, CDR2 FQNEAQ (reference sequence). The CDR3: CASSLLITEAFF. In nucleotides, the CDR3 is TGTGCCAGCAGCTTATTGATTACTGAAGCTTTCTTT.

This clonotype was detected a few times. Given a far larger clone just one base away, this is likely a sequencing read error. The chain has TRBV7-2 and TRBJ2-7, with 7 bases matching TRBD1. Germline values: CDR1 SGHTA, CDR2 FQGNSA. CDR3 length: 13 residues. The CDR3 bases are TGCGCCGGCAGCCCGGGACAGCTCTACGAGCAGTACTTC. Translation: CAGSPGQLYEQYF.

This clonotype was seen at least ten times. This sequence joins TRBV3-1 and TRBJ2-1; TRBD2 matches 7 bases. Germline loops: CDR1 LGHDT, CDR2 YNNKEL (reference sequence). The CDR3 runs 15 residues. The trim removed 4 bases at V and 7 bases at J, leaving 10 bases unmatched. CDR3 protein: CASSPLAGEVNEQFF. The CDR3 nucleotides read TGTGCCAGCAGCCCATTAGCGGGCGAGGTGAATGAGCAGTTCTTC.